Included here is one T cell receptor (beta chain) sequence, with context. Its specificity is not known. Germline V gives CDR1 SGHAT, CDR2 FQNNGV. The CDR3 extends over 15 amino acids. The V end lost 5 bases, the J end lost 8 bases, and 18 bases lay between the germline ends. These data come from a study of T cell responses to AZD1222 COVID-19 vaccine. Points from the study as a whole: Dominant CD4 TCR responses targeted spike regions 160-218 and 743-854. Once two AZD1222 doses were given, Spike-specific TCR breadth and depth went up. Clonal diversity was possibly underestimated, and white British individuals and females predominated among donors.

Clones were read by immunoSEQ multiplex PCR, and TCRdb kept only the in-frame ones, dropping some. The sample has approximately 84,000 clones, 80% to 90% seen once. The receptor was isolated from an adult in good health. The sample here was peripheral blood, taken on day 0 of AZD1222 vaccination. This chain links TRBV11-2 with TRBJ1-4; weak D call: TRBD1 (6 bases). CDR3 protein: CASSTRTDWDEKLFF. The CDR3 DNA follows: TGTGCCAGCAGCACTCGGACAGATTGGGACGAAAAACTGTTTTTT. The whole variable domain, remainder taken from reference TRBV11-2 and TRBJ1-4, is EAGVAQSPRYKIIEKRQSVAFWCNPISGHATLYWYQQILGQGPKLLIQFQNNGVVDDSQLPKDRFSAERLKGVDSTLKIQPAKLEDSAVYLCASSTRTDWDEKLFFGSGTQLSVL.